The following is a T cell receptor beta chain sequence with its context. Post-sort purity exceeded 95% for all sorted populations. This sample is drawn from a study of beta chain features in type 1 diabetes. V lost 5 bases and J lost 4; bases outside the gene matches: 5. Germline V gene data show CDR1 as MGHDK and CDR2 as SYGVNS. The CDR3 contains 14 residues. The isolated RNA, all of it, was reverse transcribed, so expressed TCRB transcripts were what got sequenced. Here immunoSEQ multiplex PCR was the method, and the copy in TCRdb shows in-frame clones only, minus some. Here the sample spans 130,000 to 150,000 clones, 9% to 9.5% being singletons.

This sequence originates from a man between 18 and 35 years old in good health. Material: central memory CD4+ T cells from blood. The chain is built from TRBV25-1 and TRBJ2-5, with TRBD1 matching over 9 bases. The CDR3 DNA sequence: TGTGCCAGCAGTCCCGACAGGGGGGGAGAGACCCAGTACTTC. Its protein is CASSPDRGGETQYF. Full variable domain (missing parts from reference TRBV25-1 and TRBJ2-5): EADIYQTPRYLVIGTGKKITLECSQTMGHDKMYWYQQDPGMELHLIHYSYGVNSTEKGDLSSESTVSRIRTEHFPLTLESARPSHTSQYLCASSPDRGGETQYFGPGTRLLVL.